The sequence of this T cell receptor (beta chain) was determined in a study of cytomegalovirus exposure and HLA in healthy donors. General study results and limits: Common viral pathogens seemed to be connected with several of the most significant clusters, according to a later analysis.

Worth noting for this clone: Antigen: not known.

The V gene's germline CDR1 is MNHNS and CDR2 SASEGT. Between the trimmed V and J ends, which lost 9 bases and 5 bases, there was a span of 15 bases. This CDR3 spans 13 amino acids. PCR was performed using 60 Vbeta and 13 Jbeta primers. Per the study methods: The authors later counted some 76 million unique TCR beta chains, 9.5 million to 11 million of them shared. The method was immunoSEQ multiplex PCR; TCRdb's version includes in-frame clones alone and lacks a portion of them. For V, J and clone size, that table is used; D and trimming come from the DNA. The data show roughly 130,000 clones, 75% to 85% seen once.

The TCR comes from a woman aged 18-29 years in good health and CMV-seropositive. Sequenced sample: PBMCs. J is TRBJ2-3 and V is TRBV6-1, with D possibly being TRBD2 (6 bases). CDR3 protein: CASGWREGDTQYF. The CDR3 coding sequence is TGTGCCAGTGGATGGAGGGAAGGAGATACGCAGTATTTT.